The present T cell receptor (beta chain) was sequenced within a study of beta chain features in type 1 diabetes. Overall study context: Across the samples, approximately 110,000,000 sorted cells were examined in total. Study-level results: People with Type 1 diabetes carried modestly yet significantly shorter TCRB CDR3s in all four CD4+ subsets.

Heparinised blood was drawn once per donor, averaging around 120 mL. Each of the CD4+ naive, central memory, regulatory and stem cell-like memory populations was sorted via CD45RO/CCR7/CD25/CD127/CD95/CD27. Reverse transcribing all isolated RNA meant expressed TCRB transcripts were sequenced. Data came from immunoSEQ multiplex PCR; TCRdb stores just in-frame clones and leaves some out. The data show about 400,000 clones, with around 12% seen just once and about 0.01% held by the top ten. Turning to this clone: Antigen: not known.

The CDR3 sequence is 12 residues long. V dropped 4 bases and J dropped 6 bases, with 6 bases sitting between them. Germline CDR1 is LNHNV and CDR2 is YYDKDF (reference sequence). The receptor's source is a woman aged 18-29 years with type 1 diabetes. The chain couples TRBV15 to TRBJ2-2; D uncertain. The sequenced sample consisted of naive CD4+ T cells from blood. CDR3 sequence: CATSKIAGELFF. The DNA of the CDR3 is TGTGCCACCAGCAAGATAGCCGGGGAGCTGTTTTTT.